This T cell receptor (beta chain) was profiled in a study of T-cell reconstitution after alpha-beta-depleted transplantation in children. Study observations and caveats: After transplant, at about two months, alpha-beta T cells were reportedly derived from several hundred expanded graft clones. Some patients' high day-60 TCRbeta diversity was attributed to recipient cells surviving conditioning.

This clonotype appeared a few times. Antigen unknown. The CDR3 has 16 residues. Germline assignment: CDR1 SGHRS and CDR2 YFSETQ. Trimming shortened V by 1 base and J by 3 bases, and 14 bases separated the two germline ends. During its preparation, the TCRbeta library received unique molecular identifiers. Each CDR3 protein gets one entry after TCRdb re-called the PCR reads with MiXCR. Here the sample spans about 420,000 distinct CDR3 sequences, about a sixth being singletons. Sequenced here: PBMCs, mostly from graft donor cells, sampled 360 days after TCRalphabeta/CD19-depleted stem cell transplant. The sequence was obtained from a boy under two years old who had a stem cell transplant for Wiskott-Aldrich syndrome, so the T cells may come from the graft donor. The chain couples TRBV5-1 to TRBJ2-1; D is undetermined. DNA for the CDR3: TGCGCCAGCAGCTTGACCGGGCCCATCCACTACAATGAGCAGTTCTTC. Protein product: CASSLTGPIHYNEQFF.